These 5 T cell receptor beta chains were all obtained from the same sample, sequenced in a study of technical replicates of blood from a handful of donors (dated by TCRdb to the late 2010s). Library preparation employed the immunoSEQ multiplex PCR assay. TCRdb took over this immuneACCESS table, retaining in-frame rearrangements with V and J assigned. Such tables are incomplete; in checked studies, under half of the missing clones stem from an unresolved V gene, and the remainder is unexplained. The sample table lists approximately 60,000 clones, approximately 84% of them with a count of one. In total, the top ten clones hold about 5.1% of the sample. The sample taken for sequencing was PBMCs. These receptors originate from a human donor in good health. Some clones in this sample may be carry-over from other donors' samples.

CDR3 sequence: CASSQGQHNSPLHF. The CDR3 DNA is TGCGCCAGCAGCCAGGGACAGCATAATTCACCCCTCCACTTT. The gene calls are TRBV4-1 and TRBJ1-6; 7 bases match TRBD1. The trim removed 3 bases at V and 5 bases at J, leaving 1 base unmatched. CDR1 is MGHRA and CDR2 is YSYEKL in the germline V gene. The CDR3 totals 14 residues.

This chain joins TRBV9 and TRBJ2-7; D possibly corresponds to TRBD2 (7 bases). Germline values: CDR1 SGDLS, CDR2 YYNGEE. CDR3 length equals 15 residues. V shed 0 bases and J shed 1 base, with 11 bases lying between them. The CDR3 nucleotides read TGTGCCAGCAGCGTAGCCGGGGGGCCTTCCTACGAGCAGTACTTC. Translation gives CASSVAGGPSYEQYF.

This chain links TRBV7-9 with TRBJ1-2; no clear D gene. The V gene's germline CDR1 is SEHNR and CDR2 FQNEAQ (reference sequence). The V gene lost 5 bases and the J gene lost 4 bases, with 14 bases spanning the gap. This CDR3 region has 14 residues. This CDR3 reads CASSPDLLGYGYTF. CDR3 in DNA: TGTGCCAGCAGCCCGGACTTGCTAGGCTATGGCTACACCTTC.

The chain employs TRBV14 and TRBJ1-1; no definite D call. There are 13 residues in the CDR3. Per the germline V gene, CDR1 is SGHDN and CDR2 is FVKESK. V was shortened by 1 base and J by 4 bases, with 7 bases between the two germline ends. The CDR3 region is CASSQARGTEAFF. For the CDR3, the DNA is TGTGCCAGCAGCCAAGCCCGGGGCACTGAAGCTTTCTTT.

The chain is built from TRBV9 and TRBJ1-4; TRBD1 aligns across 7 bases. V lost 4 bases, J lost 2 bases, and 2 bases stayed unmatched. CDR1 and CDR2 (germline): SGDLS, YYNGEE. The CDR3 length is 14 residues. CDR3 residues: CASSSGQTNEKLFF. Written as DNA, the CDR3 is TGTGCCAGCAGCTCGGGACAGACTAATGAAAAACTGTTTTTT.